This T cell receptor (beta chain) comes out of a study of cytomegalovirus exposure and HLA in healthy donors. The study, taken as a whole, reports: Common viral pathogens (according to a later analysis) appeared linked to several of the most significant clusters.

In the PCR, 60 Vbeta and 13 Jbeta primers were used. As handled by the study authors: In a later analysis, of some 80 million unique beta chains, 9 million to 11 million appeared in at least two donors. This table comes from immunoSEQ multiplex PCR, and its TCRdb copy is limited to in-frame clones, with some not included. D and trimming come from the DNA, and the V and J calls and clone size come from that table. In the table there are approximately 240,000 clones, 70% to 85% of which are singletons. About this clone itself: Its antigen is unknown.

This sequence originates from a woman aged 40 to 50 in good health and CMV-seronegative. Sequenced material: PBMCs.

CDR3 sequence reads: CASSQESGTGQGSQYF. The CDR3 DNA sequence: TGTGCCAGCAGCCAAGAGAGCGGGACAGGGCAAGGGTCCCAGTACTTC. The chain links TRBV4-2 to TRBJ2-7; 9 positions agree with TRBD1. The V gene's germline CDR1 is LGHNA and CDR2 YNFKEQ. Trimming at V came to 0 bases and at J to 10 bases, leaving 13 bases not matched to a gene. The CDR3 is made up of 16 amino acids.